A selection of T cell receptor beta chains follows, all from one sample in a study of Tregs in tolerant kidney transplant recipients. Profiling relied on immunoSEQ multiplex PCR, and the TCRdb table lists in-frame clones only, not all of them. The sample carries 200,000 to 300,000 clones, 65% to 85% recorded once. Input material: CD4+ T cells from blood. The source is a human donor in good health. CDR3s include the opening cysteine and the closing phenylalanine or tryptophan. A D gene is named only where the DNA matches it firmly. Size tells how often a clone was seen (once, few, many) or the class of an expanded clone, and some rows leave it out.

d_call: TRBD2
clone_size: .
j_call: TRBJ2-1
v_call: TRBV5-1
cdr3_aa: CASSLEAGVQYNEQFF
cdr3_nt: TGCGCCAGCAGCTTGGAGGCGGGAGTGCAGTACAATGAGCAGTTCTTC

d_call: TRBD1
clone_size: .
j_call: TRBJ2-1
v_call: TRBV30
cdr3_aa: CALDGTGSYNEQFF
cdr3_nt: TGTGCCCTAGATGGGACAGGATCCTACAATGAGCAGTTCTTC

d_call: .
clone_size: .
j_call: TRBJ1-1
v_call: TRBV29-1
cdr3_aa: CSVGVRGGGTEAFF
cdr3_nt: TGCAGCGTTGGTGTCCGGGGCGGTGGCACTGAAGCTTTCTTT

d_call: TRBD1
clone_size: .
j_call: TRBJ2-1
v_call: TRBV19
cdr3_aa: CASKQGDHYNEQFF
cdr3_nt: TGTGCCAGTAAACAGGGGGACCACTACAATGAGCAGTTCTTC

d_call: .
clone_size: .
j_call: TRBJ2-1
v_call: TRBV29-1
cdr3_aa: CSVEVRRGRYNEQFF
cdr3_nt: TGCAGCGTTGAAGTGAGACGGGGACGGTACAATGAGCAGTTCTTC

d_call: .
clone_size: .
j_call: TRBJ1-5
v_call: TRBV5-5
cdr3_aa: CASSLVGQATNQPQHF
cdr3_nt: TGTGCCAGCAGCTTGGTTGGTCAGGCAACCAATCAGCCCCAGCATTTT

d_call: .
clone_size: once
j_call: TRBJ2-3
v_call: TRBV9
cdr3_aa: CASSVGNRADTQYF
cdr3_nt: TGTGCCAGCAGCGTAGGGAACAGGGCAGATACGCAGTATTTT

d_call: TRBD2
clone_size: .
j_call: TRBJ2-3
v_call: TRBV2
cdr3_aa: CASRLAGVTDTQYF
cdr3_nt: TGTGCCAGCAGGCTAGCGGGGGTCACAGATACGCAGTATTTT

d_call: .
clone_size: .
j_call: TRBJ2-6
v_call: TRBV18
cdr3_aa: CASSPSMQTPGANVLTF
cdr3_nt: TGTGCCAGCTCACCGTCTATGCAAACCCCTGGGGCCAACGTCCTGACTTTC

d_call: .
clone_size: .
j_call: TRBJ1-2
v_call: TRBV11-2
cdr3_aa: CASSLGLNYGYTF
cdr3_nt: TGTGCCAGCAGCTTAGGTCTTAACTATGGCTACACCTTC

d_call: .
clone_size: .
j_call: TRBJ1-5
v_call: TRBV6-5
cdr3_aa: CASSLIRNQPQHF
cdr3_nt: TGTGCCAGCAGCCTTATCAGGAATCAGCCCCAGCATTTT

d_call: .
clone_size: .
j_call: TRBJ1-4
v_call: TRBV7-2
cdr3_aa: CASSHRSSEKLFF
cdr3_nt: TGTGCCAGCAGTCACCGCTCGAGTGAAAAACTGTTTTTT

d_call: .
clone_size: .
j_call: TRBJ2-1
v_call: TRBV9
cdr3_aa: CASSVVVGDEQFF
cdr3_nt: TGTGCCAGCAGCGTAGTTGTTGGGGATGAGCAGTTCTTC

d_call: TRBD1
clone_size: .
j_call: TRBJ1-2
v_call: TRBV4-2
cdr3_aa: CASSQAIPQGAGGYTF
cdr3_nt: TGTGCCAGCAGCCAAGCCATACCACAGGGGGCGGGTGGCTACACCTTC

d_call: .
clone_size: .
j_call: TRBJ2-1
v_call: TRBV6-6
cdr3_aa: CASGGLILYNEQFF
cdr3_nt: TGTGCCAGCGGCGGACTGATCCTATACAATGAGCAGTTCTTC

d_call: TRBD1
clone_size: .
j_call: TRBJ1-2
v_call: TRBV6-5
cdr3_aa: CASSRTGNYGYTF
cdr3_nt: TGTGCCAGCAGCCGGACAGGGAACTATGGCTACACCTTC

d_call: TRBD1
clone_size: .
j_call: TRBJ1-1
v_call: TRBV18
cdr3_aa: CASSPRQGSAEAFF
cdr3_nt: TGTGCCAGCTCACCCCGACAGGGATCGGCTGAAGCTTTCTTT

d_call: .
clone_size: few
j_call: TRBJ2-5
v_call: TRBV7-7
cdr3_aa: CASSTWGETQYF
cdr3_nt: TGTGCCAGCAGCACCTGGGGGGAGACCCAGTACTTC

d_call: TRBD1
clone_size: .
j_call: TRBJ1-1
v_call: TRBV18
cdr3_aa: CASSQGAGNTEAFF
cdr3_nt: TGTGCCAGCTCACAGGGGGCGGGGAACACTGAAGCTTTCTTT

d_call: .
clone_size: .
j_call: TRBJ1-2
v_call: TRBV7-9
cdr3_aa: CASSLGVRWGGYTF
cdr3_nt: TGTGCCAGCAGCCTAGGCGTCAGGTGGGGAGGCTACACCTTC

d_call: .
clone_size: .
j_call: TRBJ1-1
v_call: TRBV7-2
cdr3_aa: CASSLGPGALTEAFF
cdr3_nt: TGTGCCAGCAGCTTAGGACCGGGGGCGCTCACTGAAGCTTTCTTT

d_call: .
clone_size: few
j_call: TRBJ1-5
v_call: TRBV2
cdr3_aa: CASSEAGVQPQHF
cdr3_nt: TGTGCCAGCAGTGAAGCAGGGGTTCAGCCCCAGCATTTT

d_call: TRBD1
clone_size: .
j_call: TRBJ2-7
v_call: TRBV9
cdr3_aa: CASSLRDRGYEQYF
cdr3_nt: TGTGCCAGCAGCCTCCGGGACAGGGGTTATGAGCAGTACTTC

d_call: .
clone_size: .
j_call: TRBJ2-2
v_call: TRBV9
cdr3_aa: CASSPVVGGRHTGELFF
cdr3_nt: TGTGCCAGCAGCCCCGTTGTTGGGGGGCGGCACACCGGGGAGCTGTTTTTT

d_call: TRBD2
clone_size: .
j_call: TRBJ2-7
v_call: TRBV30
cdr3_aa: CAWTGLAGWQYF
cdr3_nt: TGTGCCTGGACGGGACTAGCGGGGTGGCAGTACTTC